Listed below are T cell receptor delta chains from one sample, sequenced in a study of Vδ1+ human thymocytes. TCRdb reprocessed the multiplex PCR reads using CATT. The sample includes more than 50,000 delta-chain clones, less than 20% of them seen just once. The sample taken for sequencing was Vdelta1+ gamma-delta thymocytes from the thymus. All receptors come from a boy under two years old who had congenital heart surgery. CDR3s include the opening cysteine and the closing phenylalanine or tryptophan. The order of the fields is J gene, D gene, V gene, CDR3 protein. A D gene is named only where the DNA matches it firmly.

TRDJ1,TRDD3,TRDV3,CAFWGYLDKLIF
TRDJ1,.,TRDV1,CALGELTSLYRGKLIF
TRDJ1,.,TRDV1,CALGMNASLTDKLIF
TRDJ1,.,TRDV1,CALGAVLPGWGTLSYTDKLIF
TRDJ1,TRDD3,TRDV1,CALGELPTSAGGYGVGTDKLIF
TRDJ1,.,TRDV1,CALGAWTDKLIF
TRDJ1,TRDD2,TRDV1,CALGDRPSYATGNSDKLIF
TRDJ1,TRDD3,TRDV1,CALGELPGIRKSTDKLIF
TRDJ1,TRDD3,TRDV1,CALGELSVGDYTDKLIF
TRDJ1,TRDD3,TRDV2,CACDTVTGGYLPGYKLIF
TRDJ1,TRDD3,TRDV1,CALGELWGIFPDKLIF
TRDJ1,TRDD3,TRDV1,CALGECAHAYWGIQCTDKLIF
TRDJ2,.,TRDV1,CALGEARRRHEETAQLFF
TRDJ1,TRDD3,TRDV1,CALGVRGPGGYVDKLIF
TRDJ1,TRDD3,TRDV1,CALGRRVRLLGDPYTDKLIF
TRDJ1,TRDD3,TRDV1,CALGELIVCPTRLGDIDKLIF
TRDJ1,.,TRDV1,CALGDRIGLLWVYTDKLIF
TRDJ1,.,TRDV1,CALGELPPWGPPDKLIF
TRDJ1,TRDD3,TRDV1,CALWGIQLLGLIF
TRDJ1,TRDD3,TRDV1,CALGEAPYPYWGIRLYTDKLIF
TRDJ1,TRDD3,TRDV1,CALGEFSSCTSYLGRGIRGDKLIF
TRDJ1,.,TRDV1,CALGDAYFHQTDKLIF
TRDJ1,.,TRDV1,CALGGGTDKLIF
TRDJ2,TRDD3,TRDV1,CALGESQLGDLGTAQLFF
TRDJ1,TRDD3,TRDV2,CACDTFWGLGFDDKLIF
TRDJ1,TRDD3,TRDV1,CALGPLLMGCWGGPFDKLIF
TRDJ1,TRDD3,TRDV1,CALGGAPFLTGGYDDKLIF
TRDJ1,TRDD3,TRDV1,CALGEPVFRIVLGAKYTDKLIF
TRDJ1,TRDD3,TRDV1,CALGEEDFGSLVTGALFGTDKLIF
TRDJ1,TRDD3,TRDV1,CALGPSLSDSGGDTGVFTDKLIF
TRDJ1,.,TRDV1,CALGELLPTSRGIQFDDKLIF
TRDJ1,TRDD3,TRDV1,CALGDWGIPGKLIF
TRDJ1,TRDD3,TRDV1,CALGIPGLPRGYPPFRGSRYTDKLIF
TRDJ1,.,TRDV1,CALGELPLSHIPGDYTDKLIF
TRDJ1,TRDD3,TRDV1,CALGERSFIRADTYTDKLIF
TRDJ1,TRDD3,TRDV1,CALGELQRLGDIGYTDKLIF
TRDJ1,TRDD3,TRDV1,CALFLRLGSGGYGMVYTDKLIF
TRDJ1,TRDD3,TRDV1,CALGAARYSFPLLGDFTDKLIF
TRDJ1,.,TRDV1,CALGGPSFFLEWGRPYKLIF
TRDJ1,TRDD3,TRDV1,CALGEGPLLGDPYTDKLIF
TRDJ1,TRDD3,TRDV1,CALGELTFPVLGDKWRYTDKLIF
TRDJ1,TRDD3,TRDV1,CALGESPPRDYGGEVPPYTDKLIF
TRDJ1,TRDD3,TRDV1,CALGEQLLTVTGVITDKLIF
TRDJ1,.,TRDV1,CALGELVPWWTDKLIF
TRDJ1,.,TRDV1,CALGEPDFLTHYTDKLIF
TRDJ1,TRDD3,TRDV1,CALGECVWGLGYWGTITDKLIF
TRDJ1,.,TRDV1,CALGGLMSVPYQGGIDSKLIF
TRDJ1,TRDD3,TRDV1,CALGELGILRGYEVTDKLIF
TRDJ1,.,TRDV1,CALGDRSCGEDAVQLIF